The subject of this entry is one TCR beta chain. Antigen specificity is unknown. The CDR3 consists of 15 residues. CDR1 and CDR2 (germline): GTSNPN, SVGIG (reference sequence). Trimming shortened V by 2 bases and J by 2 bases, and 13 bases separated the two germline ends. This specimen belongs to a study of beta chain features in type 1 diabetes. Study conclusions and caveats: Among patients with Type 1 diabetes, TCRB CDR3s were moderately but significantly shorter in every one of the four CD4+ subsets.

Expressed TCRB transcripts were sequenced because the entire RNA isolate underwent reverse transcription. Sequencing used immunoSEQ multiplex PCR; TCRdb keeps in-frame clones, though not all of them. The table records around 70,000 clones, roughly 49% of them present only once. This sequence originates from a man younger than 40 with type 1 diabetes. The J gene is TRBJ1-5, the V gene TRBV30, with TRBD1 as a possible D gene (5 bases). Sequencing was carried out using central memory CD4+ T cells from blood. CDR3 region: CAWSQGRAGNQPQHF. The DNA for the CDR3 is TGTGCCTGGAGTCAGGGAAGAGCCGGCAATCAGCCCCAGCATTTT.